The rows below give T cell receptor beta chains drawn from one sample of a study of blood T cells in healthy people across ages. TCRdb reprocessed the 5' RACE reads via MiXCR and lists one record per CDR3 protein. Among about 1.4 million distinct CDR3 sequences listed, 59% were seen once. Source material: blood. The receptors were sampled from a man younger than 30 in good health. The conserved cysteine and the conserved F or W are not part of the CDR3 here.

J	length	V	CDR3
TRBJ2-5	11	TRBV15	ATSRAPQETQY
TRBJ2-3	14	TRBV11-2	ASSLGAVGAADTQY
TRBJ2-1	12	TRBV15	ATSLSGGLSEQF
TRBJ1-2	13	TRBV9	ASSASRQTNYGYT
TRBJ2-1	14	TRBV12-3/TRBV12-4	ASSRRNSGSYNEQF
TRBJ2-7	11	TRBV6-6	ASSYLQANEQY
TRBJ2-1	13	TRBV3-1	ASSLRVGGLNEQF
TRBJ1-1	13	TRBV20-1	SARGDISANTEAF
TRBJ2-3	16	TRBV3-1	ASSHVRRSYFTTDTQY
TRBJ2-3	15	TRBV29-1	SVEEIGLAGGADTQY
TRBJ2-7	9	TRBV21-1	ASRLSWEQY
TRBJ2-2	12	TRBV20-1	SARATGPPGELF
TRBJ1-1	14	TRBV6-5	ASSHPGTGEGTEAF
TRBJ2-4	14	TRBV5-1	ASSSGTGLAKNIQY
TRBJ2-3	12	TRBV2	ASRRAINTDTQY
TRBJ2-1	14	TRBV28	ASSCEDSLLKDEQF
TRBJ2-7	10	TRBV29-1	SVAQGAKEQY
TRBJ2-7	14	TRBV20-1	SATHPLLAGGYEQY
TRBJ2-3	14	TRBV7-9	ASRLFRDNGPDTQY
TRBJ2-7	10	TRBV29-1	SAGTGRGEQY
TRBJ1-2	13	TRBV21-1	ASSKMRHLNYGYT
TRBJ2-3	11	TRBV18	ASSPPSTDFWY
TRBJ2-5	11	TRBV29-1	SVYWRGRGTQY
TRBJ2-2	12	TRBV29-1	SVTGGSGTGELF
TRBJ2-7	10	TRBV7-2	ASSAPRDEQY
TRBJ1-2	14	TRBV27	ASSPPGVGGNYGYT
TRBJ2-4	11	TRBV6-2/TRBV6-3	ASSYDRILVQY
TRBJ2-7	15	TRBV13	ASSSLRLAGGQYEQY
TRBJ2-3	13	TRBV13	ASSPQGQTTDTQY
TRBJ2-5	13	TRBV28	ASSFSGTGFETQY
TRBJ1-6	12	TRBV7-6	ASSQWRQNSPLH
TRBJ1-4	15	TRBV4-3	ASSQPQGKGTNEKLF
TRBJ2-1	13	TRBV6-5	ASSLGTAYYNEQF
TRBJ2-5	12	TRBV20-1	SARDARLQETQY
TRBJ2-1	13	TRBV10-3	AISDSGRDTDEQF
-	13	TRBV6-6	ASRTGTSLSDEQY
TRBJ2-7	13	TRBV6-1	ASSEEFGSGYEQY
TRBJ2-7	12	TRBV29-1	SVVQRDRADEQY
TRBJ2-7	14	TRBV6-2/TRBV6-3	ASSSVSSKALYEQY